This T cell receptor beta chain was identified in a study of blood T cell repertoires in COVID-19. At the level of the study: T cells, B-cell-depleted T cells, or PBMCs provided the cDNA or gDNA that served as material.

The CDR3 consists of 13 residues. Germline V gene sequence: CDR1 MGHRA, CDR2 YSYEKL. V lost 4 bases to trimming and J lost 3 bases; unmatched junction nucleotides: 2. In the original workflow: Nucleated cell counts were estimated from reference gene primer amplification. The repertoire was sequenced with immunoSEQ multiplex PCR; TCRdb's copy has only in-frame clones and lacks some. That table furnishes V, J and clone size, whereas the DNA furnished D and trimming. The data hold some 80,000 clones, with approximately 80% observed a single time. The sample comprised peripheral blood. The receptor was isolated from a woman between 45 and 65 years old with acute or convalescent COVID-19. V gene TRBV4-1 combines with J gene TRBJ1-2; 7 bases match TRBD1. The CDR3 DNA sequence: TGCGCCAGCAGCCCAACAGGGGACTATGGCTACACCTTC. Translating gives CASSPTGDYGYTF.